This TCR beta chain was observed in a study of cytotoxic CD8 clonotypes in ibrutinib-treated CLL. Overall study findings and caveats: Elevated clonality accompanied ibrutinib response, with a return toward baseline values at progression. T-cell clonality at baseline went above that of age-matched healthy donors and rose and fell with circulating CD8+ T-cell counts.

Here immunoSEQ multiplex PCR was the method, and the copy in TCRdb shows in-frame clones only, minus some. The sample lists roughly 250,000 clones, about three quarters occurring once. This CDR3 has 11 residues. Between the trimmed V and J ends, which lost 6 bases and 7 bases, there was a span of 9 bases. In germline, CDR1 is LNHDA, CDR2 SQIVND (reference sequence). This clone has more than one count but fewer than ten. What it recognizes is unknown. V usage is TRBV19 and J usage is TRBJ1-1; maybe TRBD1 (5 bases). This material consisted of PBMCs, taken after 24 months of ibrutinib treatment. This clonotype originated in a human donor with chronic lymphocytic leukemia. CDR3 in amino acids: CASRSGGEAFF. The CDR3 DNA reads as TGTGCCAGTAGATCGGGGGGTGAAGCTTTCTTT. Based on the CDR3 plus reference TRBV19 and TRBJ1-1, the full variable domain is DGGITQSPKYLFRKEGQNVTLSCEQNLNHDAMYWYRQDPGQGLRLIYYSQIVNDFQKGDIAEGYSVSREKKESFPLTVTSAQKNPTAFYLCASRSGGEAFFGQGTRLTVV.